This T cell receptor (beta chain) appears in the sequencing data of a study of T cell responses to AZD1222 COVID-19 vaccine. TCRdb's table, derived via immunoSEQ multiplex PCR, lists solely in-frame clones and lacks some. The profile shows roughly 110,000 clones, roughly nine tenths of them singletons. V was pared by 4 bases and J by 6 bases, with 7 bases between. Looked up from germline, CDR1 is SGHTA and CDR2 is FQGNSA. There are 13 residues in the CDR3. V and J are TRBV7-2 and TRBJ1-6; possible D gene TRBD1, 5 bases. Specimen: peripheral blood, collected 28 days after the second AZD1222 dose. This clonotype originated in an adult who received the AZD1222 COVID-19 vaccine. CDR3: CASSSQGNSPLHF. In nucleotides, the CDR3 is TGTGCCAGCAGCTCCCAGGGTAATTCACCCCTCCACTTT. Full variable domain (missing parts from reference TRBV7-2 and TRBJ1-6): GAGVSQSPSNKVTEKGKDVELRCDPISGHTALYWYRQSLGQGLEFLIYFQGNSAPDKSGLPSDRFSAERTGGSVSTLTIQRTQQEDSAVYLCASSSQGNSPLHFGNGTRLTVT.